Following are 18 T cell receptor beta chains from one sample sequenced in a study of T-cell memory formation after mild COVID-19. MiXCR was run by TCRdb on the 5' RACE reads, yielding one entry per CDR3 protein. The sample lists about 150,000 distinct CDR3 sequences, approximately 25% seen once, with roughly 25% in the top ten. The sequencing input was PBMCs or a T cell subset sorted from them (not recorded which). Source of these receptors: an adult woman who had mild COVID-19 (a few samples of this study predate the infection). Cell type and time point are not known.

The chain couples TRBV24-1 to TRBJ2-1; D gene ambiguous. Germline CDR1 KGHDR, CDR2 SFDVKD. V was pared by 2 bases and J by 5 bases, with 0 bases between. The CDR3 loop spans 11 amino acids. CDR3 amino acids: CATSDYNEQFF. The CDR3 coding sequence is TGTGCCACCAGTGATTACAATGAGCAGTTCTTC.

This clonotype was picked up a small number of times. The chain is built from TRBV14 and TRBJ2-5, with D perhaps matching TRBD2 (5 bases). Trimming removed 1 base from V and 5 bases from J, with 23 bases in between. CDR1 is SGHDN, CDR2 FVKESK, per germline. The CDR3 loop spans 18 amino acids. CDR3 in DNA: TGTGCCAGCAGCCAAGCAGGTGGACTCCCAAGGTATATGGAGACCCAGTACTTC. The encoded protein is CASSQAGGLPRYMETQYF.

V is TRBV12-3 or TRBV12-4 and J is TRBJ2-5, with D possibly matching TRBD1 (6 bases). Trimming removed 6 bases at V and 2 bases at J, with 10 bases between. The CDR3 loop spans 13 amino acids. CDR3 nucleotides: TGTGCCAGCAGATCGGACAGACAAGAGACCCAGTACTTC. It specifies CASRSDRQETQYF.

The CDR3 nucleotides are TGTGCCAGCAGTTACGATTCTAATGAGCAGTTCTTC. Translating it yields CASSYDSNEQFF. The rearrangement joins TRBV6-5 to TRBJ2-1; D call uncertain. The CDR3 runs 12 residues. Trimming pared 2 bases from V and 7 bases from J, leaving 6 bases between. Per the germline V gene, CDR1 is MNHEY and CDR2 is SVGAGI.

The V and J genes are TRBV27 and TRBJ2-3; D not resolved. The V end was cut by 0 bases, the J end by 10 bases, with 20 bases between. The CDR3 runs 16 residues. CDR1 and CDR2 (germline): MNHEY, SMNVEV (reference sequence). CDR3 residues: CASSLSPSGLALAQYF. As DNA, the CDR3 is TGTGCCAGCAGTTTATCGCCGTCTGGGCTTGCGTTAGCGCAGTATTTT.

This clonotype was seen only a few times. The chain employs TRBV3-1 and TRBJ2-3; TRBD2 agrees at 14 bases. Germline V CDR1 and CDR2: LGHDT, YNNKEL (reference sequence). There are 18 residues in the CDR3. With V trimmed by 4 bases and J by 4 bases, 10 bases remained unmatched. CDR3: CASSLPTSGGARADTQYF. The CDR3, as DNA: TGTGCCAGCAGCCTACCGACTAGCGGGGGGGCCAGAGCAGATACGCAGTATTTT.

In this sample, this clonotype turned up a few times. The chain links TRBV9 to TRBJ2-2, with D tentatively TRBD2 (5 bases). The germline CDR1 and CDR2 sequences are SGDLS and YYNGEE. The CDR3 loop spans 16 amino acids. V shed 2 bases and J shed 0 bases, with 11 bases lying between them. CDR3 region: CASSVNDGTNTGELFF. DNA for the CDR3: TGTGCCAGCAGCGTTAACGACGGGACGAACACCGGGGAGCTGTTTTTT.

The genes are TRBV12-3 or TRBV12-4 and TRBJ2-5; maybe TRBD1 (6 bases). Trimming removed 5 bases from V and 5 bases from J, with 12 bases in between. The CDR3 loop spans 13 amino acids. CDR3 region: CASSPRQEETQYF. The CDR3 coding sequence is TGTGCCAGCAGTCCACGACAGGAGGAGACCCAGTACTTC.

This clonotype was recorded a few times. The rearrangement joins TRBV15 to TRBJ2-1; 7 bases are shared with TRBD2. CDR1 is LNHNV and CDR2 is YYDKDF in the germline V gene (reference sequence). CDR3 length equals 16 residues. The V and J ends lost 1 base and 2 bases, in that order; junction bases with no gene match: 5. CDR3 nucleotide sequence: TGTGCCACCAGCAGAGGAAGCGGGATTACCTACAATGAGCAGTTCTTC. This translates into CATSRGSGITYNEQFF.

This clonotype was seen a few times. V usage is TRBV4-2 and J usage is TRBJ2-3; D perhaps matches TRBD2 (6 bases). Germline lookup yields CDR1 LGHNA and CDR2 YNFKEQ. The CDR3 extends over 17 amino acids. Trimming cost V 1 base and J 2 bases, with 16 bases left between them. CDR3 region: CASSQATTGTLTDTQYF. The DNA of the CDR3 is TGTGCCAGCAGCCAAGCCACAACCGGGACTCTCACAGATACGCAGTATTTT.

The rearrangement uses TRBV6-5 and TRBJ2-3; maybe TRBD2 (5 bases). Per the germline V gene, CDR1 is MNHEY and CDR2 is SVGAGI. Trimming took 0 bases from V and 2 from J, leaving 15 bases between them. The CDR3 consists of 17 residues. CDR3 residues: CASSYSPAGGITDTQYF. The CDR3 DNA follows: TGTGCCAGCAGTTACTCGCCTGCGGGCGGAATCACAGATACGCAGTATTTT.

This chain's CDR3 is CASRTVITSYEQYF. CDR3 sequence (DNA): TGTGCCAGCAGAACGGTTATTACCTCCTACGAGCAGTACTTC. The rearrangement joins TRBV2 to TRBJ2-7, with D unresolved. V was cut by 6 bases and J by 0 bases, with 12 bases left in between. Germline V lookup: CDR1 SNHLY, CDR2 FYNNEI. The CDR3 sequence is 14 residues long.

The V call is TRBV6-5, the J call TRBJ1-1, with no clear D. V lost 2 bases and J lost 1, with 8 bases in between. Germline assignment: CDR1 MNHEY and CDR2 SVGAGI. The CDR3 contains 14 residues. The CDR3 DNA follows: TGTGCCAGCAGTTACAGGGAAGGGAACACTGAAGCTTTCTTT. Its protein is CASSYREGNTEAFF.

Many counts were recorded for this clonotype. The chain has TRBV29-1 and TRBJ1-4; D may be TRBD1 (5 bases). The CDR3 has 13 amino acids. CDR1 is SQVTM and CDR2 is ANQGSEA in the germline V gene. With 7 bases removed from V and 8 bases from J, the gap between germline ends came to 17 bases. Here the CDR3 reads CSAEEGLEEKLFF. Here the CDR3 DNA reads TGCAGCGCCGAGGAGGGGTTGGAAGAAAAACTGTTTTTT.

The J gene is TRBJ2-7, the V gene TRBV9; possible D gene TRBD1, 5 bases. Trimming shortened V by 0 bases and J by 3 bases, and 10 bases separated the two germline ends. CDR1 and CDR2 from the germline V gene are SGDLS and YYNGEE. The CDR3 loop spans 14 amino acids. CDR3 in amino acids: CASSVDDSNYEQYF. Written as DNA, the CDR3 is TGTGCCAGCAGCGTAGACGACAGCAACTACGAGCAGTACTTC.

This rearrangement joins TRBV6-5 to TRBJ2-3; D gene ambiguous. Germline CDR1 reads MNHEY; CDR2 reads SVGAGI. Trimming stripped 6 bases from V and 1 base from J, with 11 bases between. The length of the CDR3 is 14 residues. CDR3 bases: TGTGCCAGCAGAGTCCAGCGACGCACAGATACGCAGTATTTT. It is translated as CASRVQRRTDTQYF.

This clonotype was detected only a few times. This chain links TRBV7-9 with TRBJ2-7; D is perhaps TRBD1 or TRBD2 (5 bases each). The CDR3 loop spans 13 amino acids. The V gene's germline CDR1 is SEHNR and CDR2 FQNEAQ (reference sequence). Trimming removed 8 bases at V and 0 bases at J, with 11 bases between. The CDR3 DNA reads TGTGCCAGCCGGGACCGAACCTCCTACGAGCAGTACTTC. This encodes CASRDRTSYEQYF.

A few counts support this clonotype. CDR3 nucleotides: TGCAGTGCTAGTTTGCTAGCGGTAATTGAGCAGTTCTTC. This codes for CSASLLAVIEQFF. The chain links TRBV20-1 to TRBJ2-1; 7 nucleotides agree with TRBD2. The CDR3 totals 13 residues. Germline V lookup: CDR1 DFQATT, CDR2 SNEGSKA (reference sequence). The ends lost 3 bases at V and 9 bases at J; junction bases unmatched: 8.